This record concerns one T cell receptor beta chain sequence. V lost 6 bases to trimming and J lost 6 bases, with 12 bases between them. Germline values: CDR1 SQVTM, CDR2 ANQGSEA. The CDR3 consists of 11 residues. After constant-region reverse-primer amplification, full-length variable regions underwent semi-nested PCR with Nested Universal Primer A. TCRdb reanalysed the 5' RACE reads using MiXCR and keeps one entry per CDR3 protein. The top ten clones hold around an eighth of a sample with around 11,000 distinct CDR3 sequences, 47% of them seen once. The clonotype comes from a female donor with breast cancer. The sample consisted of tumor-infiltrating naive CD4+ T cells sorted from the breast tumor. Subset in this sample: naive CD4+ T cells, CD4+CD45RA+CD25-. The chain uses TRBV29-1 and TRBJ2-7; the D gene could be TRBD1 or TRBD2 (5 bases each). Written as DNA, the CDR3 is TGCAGCGTGGGAGACAGTGCCGAGCAGTACTTC. It encodes CSVGDSAEQYF.